This T cell receptor beta chain is from a study of cytomegalovirus exposure and HLA in healthy donors. Vbeta (60) and Jbeta (13) primers were used in the PCR. This table comes from immunoSEQ multiplex PCR, and its TCRdb copy is limited to in-frame clones, with some not included. The sample shows roughly 120,000 clones, approximately 85% of them seen only once. Findings and limits, study-wide: Reportedly, TCR beta sequences accurately predicted HLA-A and HLA-B alleles in most subjects. Cytomegalovirus-associated TCR beta chains were listed, numbering 150 to 200.

Worth noting for this clone: Its antigen is not known.

The V segment lost 5 bases and the J segment 6 bases; nucleotides outside the gene matches: 4. The CDR3 totals 15 residues. Germline V CDR1 and CDR2: LNHDA, SQIVND (reference sequence). This clonotype originated in a male donor in good health and CMV-seropositive. Material for sequencing was PBMCs. The rearrangement uses TRBV19 and TRBJ2-1; TRBD2 agrees at 13 bases. The CDR3 spells CASSPRTSGSNEQFF. In DNA form, the CDR3 reads TGTGCCAGTAGTCCCCGGACTAGCGGGAGCAATGAGCAGTTCTTC.